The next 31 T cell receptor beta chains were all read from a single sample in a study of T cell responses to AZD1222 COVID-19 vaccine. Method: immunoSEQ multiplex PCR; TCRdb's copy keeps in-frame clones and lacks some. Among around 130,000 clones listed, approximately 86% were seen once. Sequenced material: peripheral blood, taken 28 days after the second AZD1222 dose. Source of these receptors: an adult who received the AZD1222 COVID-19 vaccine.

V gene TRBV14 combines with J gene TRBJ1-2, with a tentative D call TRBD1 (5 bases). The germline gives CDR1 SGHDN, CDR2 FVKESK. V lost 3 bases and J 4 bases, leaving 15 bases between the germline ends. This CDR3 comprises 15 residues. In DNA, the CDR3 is TGTGCCAGCAGCCATTTAGGGGCTCAAATCTATGGCTACACCTTC. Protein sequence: CASSHLGAQIYGYTF.

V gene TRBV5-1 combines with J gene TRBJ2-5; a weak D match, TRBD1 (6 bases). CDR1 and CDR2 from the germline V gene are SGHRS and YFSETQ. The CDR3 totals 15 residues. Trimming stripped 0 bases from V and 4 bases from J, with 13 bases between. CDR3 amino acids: CASSLGGQGGETQYF. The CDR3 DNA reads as TGCGCCAGCAGCTTGGGGGGGCAAGGAGGAGAGACCCAGTACTTC. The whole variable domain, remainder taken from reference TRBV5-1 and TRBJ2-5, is KAGVTQTPRYLIKTRGQQVTLSCSPISGHRSVSWYQQTPGQGLQFLFEYFSETQRNKGNFPGRFSGRQFSNSRSEMNVSTLELGDSALYLCASSLGGQGGETQYFGPGTRLLVL.

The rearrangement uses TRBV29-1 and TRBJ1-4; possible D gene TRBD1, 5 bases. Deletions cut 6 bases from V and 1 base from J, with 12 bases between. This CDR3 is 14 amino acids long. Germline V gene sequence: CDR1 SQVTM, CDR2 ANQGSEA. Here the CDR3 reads CSVQGGRTNEKLFF. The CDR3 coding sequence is TGCAGCGTCCAGGGTGGGCGAACTAATGAAAAACTGTTTTTT.

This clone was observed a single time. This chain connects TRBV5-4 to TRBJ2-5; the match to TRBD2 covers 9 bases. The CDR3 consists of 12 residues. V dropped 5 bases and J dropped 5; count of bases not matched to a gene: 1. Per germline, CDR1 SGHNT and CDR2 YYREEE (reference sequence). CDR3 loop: CASRGTSETQYF. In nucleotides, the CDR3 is TGTGCCAGCAGAGGGACTAGCGAGACCCAGTACTTC.

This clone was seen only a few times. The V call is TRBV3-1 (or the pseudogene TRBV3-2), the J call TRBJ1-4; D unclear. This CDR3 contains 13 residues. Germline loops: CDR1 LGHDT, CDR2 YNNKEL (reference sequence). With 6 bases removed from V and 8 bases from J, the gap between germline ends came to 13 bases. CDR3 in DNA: TGTGCCAGCAGAGATACGTCCTCCGAAAAACTGTTTTTT. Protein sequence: CASRDTSSEKLFF.

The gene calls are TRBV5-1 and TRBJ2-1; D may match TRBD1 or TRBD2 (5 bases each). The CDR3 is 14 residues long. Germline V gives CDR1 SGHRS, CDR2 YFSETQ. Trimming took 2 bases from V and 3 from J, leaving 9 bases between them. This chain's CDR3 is CASSFRDGYNEQFF. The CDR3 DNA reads TGCGCCAGCAGCTTCCGGGACGGCTACAATGAGCAGTTCTTC.

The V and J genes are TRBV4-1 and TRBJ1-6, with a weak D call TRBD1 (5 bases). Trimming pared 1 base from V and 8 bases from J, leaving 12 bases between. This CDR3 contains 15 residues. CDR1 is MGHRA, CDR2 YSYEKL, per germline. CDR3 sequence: CASSQGQGRDSPLHF. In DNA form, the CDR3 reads TGCGCCAGCAGCCAAGGGCAGGGTAGAGATTCACCCCTCCACTTT.

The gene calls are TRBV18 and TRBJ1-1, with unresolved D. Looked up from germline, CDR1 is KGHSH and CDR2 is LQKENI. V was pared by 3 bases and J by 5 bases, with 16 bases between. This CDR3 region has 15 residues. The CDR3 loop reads CASSPSDGRQTEAFF. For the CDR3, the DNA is TGTGCCAGCTCACCCTCGGACGGCCGACAAACTGAAGCTTTCTTT.

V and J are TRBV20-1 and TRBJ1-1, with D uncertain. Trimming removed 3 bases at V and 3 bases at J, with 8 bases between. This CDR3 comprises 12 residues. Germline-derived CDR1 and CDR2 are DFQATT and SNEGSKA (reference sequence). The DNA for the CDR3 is TGCAGTGCTAGTTTGTCGGACACTGAAGCTTTCTTT. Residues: CSASLSDTEAFF.

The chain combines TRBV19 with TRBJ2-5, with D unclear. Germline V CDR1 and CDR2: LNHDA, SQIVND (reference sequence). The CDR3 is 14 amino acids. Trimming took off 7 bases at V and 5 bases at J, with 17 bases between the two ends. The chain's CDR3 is CASNWGRMAETQYF. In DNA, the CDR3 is TGTGCCAGTAATTGGGGTCGAATGGCCGAGACCCAGTACTTC. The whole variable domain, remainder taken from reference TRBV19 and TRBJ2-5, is DGGITQSPKYLFRKEGQNVTLSCEQNLNHDAMYWYRQDPGQGLRLIYYSQIVNDFQKGDIAEGYSVSREKKESFPLTVTSAQKNPTAFYLCASNWGRMAETQYFGPGTRLLVL.

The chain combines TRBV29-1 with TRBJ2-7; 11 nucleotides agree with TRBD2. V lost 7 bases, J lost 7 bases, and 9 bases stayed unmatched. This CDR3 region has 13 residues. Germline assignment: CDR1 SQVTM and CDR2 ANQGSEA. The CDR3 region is CSGVGLAGGEQYF. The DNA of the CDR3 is TGCAGCGGGGTGGGGCTAGCGGGAGGAGAGCAGTACTTC.

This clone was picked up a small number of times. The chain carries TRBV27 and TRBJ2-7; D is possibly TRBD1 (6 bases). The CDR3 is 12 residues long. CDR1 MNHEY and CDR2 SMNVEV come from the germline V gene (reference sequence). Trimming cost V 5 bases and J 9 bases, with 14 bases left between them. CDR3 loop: CASSELRGWQYF. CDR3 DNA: TGTGCCAGCAGTGAACTCAGGGGATGGCAGTACTTC.

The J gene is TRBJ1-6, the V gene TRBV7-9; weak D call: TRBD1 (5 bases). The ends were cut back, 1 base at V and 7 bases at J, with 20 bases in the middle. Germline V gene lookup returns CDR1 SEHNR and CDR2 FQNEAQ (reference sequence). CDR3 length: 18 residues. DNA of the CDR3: TGTGCCAGCAGCTTAGTGCAGGGTGGCAGGGCACTGAATTCACCCCTCCACTTT. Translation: CASSLVQGGRALNSPLHF.

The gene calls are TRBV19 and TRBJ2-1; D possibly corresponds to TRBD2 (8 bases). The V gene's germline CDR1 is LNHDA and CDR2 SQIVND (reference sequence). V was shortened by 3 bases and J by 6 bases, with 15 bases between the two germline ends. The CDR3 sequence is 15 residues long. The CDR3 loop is CASSISGGTVNEQFF. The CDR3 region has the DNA TGTGCCAGTAGTATTTCGGGGGGGACAGTCAATGAGCAGTTCTTC.

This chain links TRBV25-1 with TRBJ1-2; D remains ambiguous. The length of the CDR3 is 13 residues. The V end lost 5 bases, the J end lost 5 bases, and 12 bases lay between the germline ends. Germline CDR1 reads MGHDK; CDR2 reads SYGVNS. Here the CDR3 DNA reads TGTGCCAGCAGTTTATCTAGGGATTATGGCTACACCTTC. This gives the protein CASSLSRDYGYTF.

The CDR3 is CASSSMAGGTGELFF. The CDR3 DNA is TGTGCCAGCAGCTCTATGGCGGGGGGAACCGGGGAGCTGTTTTTT. The J gene is TRBJ2-2, the V gene TRBV7-8; 8 nucleotides line up with TRBD2. CDR1 and CDR2 (germline): SGHVS, FQNEAQ. The V and J ends lost 4 bases and 5 bases, in that order; junction bases with no gene match: 6. The CDR3 has 15 amino acids.

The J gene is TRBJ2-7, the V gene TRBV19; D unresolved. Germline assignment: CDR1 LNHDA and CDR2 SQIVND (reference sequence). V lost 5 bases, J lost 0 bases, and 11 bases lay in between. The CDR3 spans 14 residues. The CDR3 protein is CASSSAGSSYEQYF. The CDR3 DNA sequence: TGTGCCAGTAGTTCGGCAGGTAGCTCCTACGAGCAGTACTTC.

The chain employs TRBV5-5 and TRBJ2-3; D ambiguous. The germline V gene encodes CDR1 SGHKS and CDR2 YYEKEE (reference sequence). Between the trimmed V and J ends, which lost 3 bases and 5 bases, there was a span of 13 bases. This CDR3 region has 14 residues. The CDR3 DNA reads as TGTGCCAGCAGCTCGCTACAAGGCGGAGATACGCAGTATTTT. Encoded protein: CASSSLQGGDTQYF.

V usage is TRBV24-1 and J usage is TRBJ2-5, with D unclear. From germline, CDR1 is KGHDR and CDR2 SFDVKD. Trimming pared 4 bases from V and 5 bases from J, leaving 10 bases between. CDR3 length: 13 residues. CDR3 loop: CATSDGGQETQYF. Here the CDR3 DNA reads TGTGCCACCAGTGACGGTGGTCAGGAGACCCAGTACTTC.

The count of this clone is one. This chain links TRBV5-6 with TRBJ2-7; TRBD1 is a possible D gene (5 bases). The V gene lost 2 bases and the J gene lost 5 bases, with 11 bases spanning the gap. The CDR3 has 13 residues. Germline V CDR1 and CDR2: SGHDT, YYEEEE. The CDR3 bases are TGTGCCAGCAGCTTAGTAGGGGTCAACGAGCAGTACTTC. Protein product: CASSLVGVNEQYF.

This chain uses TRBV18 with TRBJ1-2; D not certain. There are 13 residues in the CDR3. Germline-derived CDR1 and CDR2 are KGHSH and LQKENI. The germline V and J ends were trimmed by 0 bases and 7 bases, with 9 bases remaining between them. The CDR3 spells CASSPPTRGGYTF. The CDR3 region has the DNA TGTGCCAGCTCACCACCGACGCGCGGTGGCTACACCTTC.

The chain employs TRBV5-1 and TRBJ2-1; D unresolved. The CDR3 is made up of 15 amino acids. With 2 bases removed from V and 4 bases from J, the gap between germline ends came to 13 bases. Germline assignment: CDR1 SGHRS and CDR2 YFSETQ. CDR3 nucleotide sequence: TGCGCCAGCAGCTTTAGTCCGACCGCATACAATGAGCAGTTCTTC. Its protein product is CASSFSPTAYNEQFF.

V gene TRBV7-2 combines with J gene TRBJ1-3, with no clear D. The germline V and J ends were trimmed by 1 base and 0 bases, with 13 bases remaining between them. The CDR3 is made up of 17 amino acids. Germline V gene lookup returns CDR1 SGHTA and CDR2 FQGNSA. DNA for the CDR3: TGTGCCAGCAGCTTAGTGAGTTTGGGAAGCTCTGGAAACACCATATATTTT. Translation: CASSLVSLGSSGNTIYF. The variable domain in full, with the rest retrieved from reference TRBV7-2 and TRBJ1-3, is GAGVSQSPSNKVTEKGKDVELRCDPISGHTALYWYRQSLGQGLEFLIYFQGNSAPDKSGLPSDRFSAERTGGSVSTLTIQRTQQEDSAVYLCASSLVSLGSSGNTIYFGEGSWLTVV.

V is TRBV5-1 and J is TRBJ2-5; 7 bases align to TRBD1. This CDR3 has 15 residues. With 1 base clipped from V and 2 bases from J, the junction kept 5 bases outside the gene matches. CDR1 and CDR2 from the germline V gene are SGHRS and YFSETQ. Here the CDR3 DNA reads TGCGCCAGCAGCTTGTCGGCAGGGGGTCAAGAGACCCAGTACTTC. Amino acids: CASSLSAGGQETQYF.

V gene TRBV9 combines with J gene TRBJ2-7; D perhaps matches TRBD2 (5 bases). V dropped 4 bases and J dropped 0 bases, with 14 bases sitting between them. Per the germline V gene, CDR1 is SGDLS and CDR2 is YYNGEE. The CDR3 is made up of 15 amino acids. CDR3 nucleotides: TGTGCCAGCAGCCCCAGCAGCGGCTACTCCTACGAGCAGTACTTC. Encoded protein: CASSPSSGYSYEQYF.

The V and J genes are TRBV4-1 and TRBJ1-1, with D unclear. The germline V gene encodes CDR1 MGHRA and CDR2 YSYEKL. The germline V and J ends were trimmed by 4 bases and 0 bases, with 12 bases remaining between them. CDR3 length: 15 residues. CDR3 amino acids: CASSPNLALNTEAFF. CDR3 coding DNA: TGCGCCAGCAGCCCGAACTTGGCCCTGAACACTGAAGCTTTCTTT.

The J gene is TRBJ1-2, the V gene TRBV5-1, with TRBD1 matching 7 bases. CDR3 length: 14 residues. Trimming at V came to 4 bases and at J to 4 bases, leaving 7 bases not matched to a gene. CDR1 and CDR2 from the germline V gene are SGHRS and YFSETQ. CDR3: CASSLTGMVYGYTF. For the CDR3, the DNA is TGCGCCAGCAGCCTGACAGGGATGGTCTATGGCTACACCTTC.

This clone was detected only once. Here the CDR3 DNA reads TGTGCCAGCAGCTTGGAAGGGTATGGGACTGGCTACACCTTC. The encoded protein is CASSLEGYGTGYTF. V and J are TRBV5-8 and TRBJ1-2, with D perhaps TRBD1 (5 bases). This CDR3 region has 14 residues. Trimming removed 0 bases from V and 7 bases from J, with 13 bases in between. Per the germline V gene, CDR1 is SGHTS and CDR2 is YDEGEE.

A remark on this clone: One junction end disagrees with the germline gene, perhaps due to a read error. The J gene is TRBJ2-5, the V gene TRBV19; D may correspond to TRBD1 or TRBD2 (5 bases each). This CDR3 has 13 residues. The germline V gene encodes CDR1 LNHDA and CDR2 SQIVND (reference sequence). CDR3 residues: CASSLGDQGTQYF. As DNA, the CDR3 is TGTGCCAGTAGTCTAGGGGACCAAGGGACCCAGTACTTC. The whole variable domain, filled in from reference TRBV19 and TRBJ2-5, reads DGGITQSPKYLFRKEGQNVTLSCEQNLNHDAMYWYRQDPGQGLRLIYYSQIVNDFQKGDIAEGYSVSREKKESFPLTVTSAQKNPTAFYLCASSLGDQGTQYFGPGTRLLVL.

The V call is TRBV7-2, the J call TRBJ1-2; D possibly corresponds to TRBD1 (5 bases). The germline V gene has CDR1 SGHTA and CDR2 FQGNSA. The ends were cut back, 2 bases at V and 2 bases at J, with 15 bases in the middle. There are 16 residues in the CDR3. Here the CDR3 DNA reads TGTGCCAGCAGCTTATCCGGGGGGGGGACCAACTATGGCTACACCTTC. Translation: CASSLSGGGTNYGYTF.

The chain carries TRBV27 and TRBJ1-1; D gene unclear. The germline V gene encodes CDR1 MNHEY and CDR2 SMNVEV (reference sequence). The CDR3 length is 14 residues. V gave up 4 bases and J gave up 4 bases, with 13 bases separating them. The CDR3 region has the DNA TGTGCCAGCAGTTCCCCCGGGTGGGGCACTGAAGCTTTCTTT. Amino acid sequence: CASSSPGWGTEAFF.